What follows is one TCR beta chain and its context. The antigen is not known. Researchers ran the PCR with 60 Vbeta and 13 Jbeta primers. The protocol was immunoSEQ multiplex PCR, while the TCRdb copy is restricted to in-frame clones and leaves out a portion. The table has about 140,000 clones, 79% seen once. V gave up 3 bases and J gave up 0 bases, with 9 bases separating them. The germline CDR1 and CDR2 sequences are LGHNA and YNFKEQ. This CDR3 has 15 residues. The data were taken from a study of cytomegalovirus exposure and HLA in healthy donors. Findings of the study overall: The authors later found HLA-associated TCR beta chains more clonally expanded than equally common others.

The chain uses TRBV4-2 and TRBJ1-3; no clear D gene. The TCR comes from a young man in good health and CMV-seronegative. Sequenced: PBMCs. The CDR3 nucleotides are TGTGCCAGCAGCCACCACCAGCGCTCTGGAAACACCATATATTTT. Translation: CASSHHQRSGNTIYF.